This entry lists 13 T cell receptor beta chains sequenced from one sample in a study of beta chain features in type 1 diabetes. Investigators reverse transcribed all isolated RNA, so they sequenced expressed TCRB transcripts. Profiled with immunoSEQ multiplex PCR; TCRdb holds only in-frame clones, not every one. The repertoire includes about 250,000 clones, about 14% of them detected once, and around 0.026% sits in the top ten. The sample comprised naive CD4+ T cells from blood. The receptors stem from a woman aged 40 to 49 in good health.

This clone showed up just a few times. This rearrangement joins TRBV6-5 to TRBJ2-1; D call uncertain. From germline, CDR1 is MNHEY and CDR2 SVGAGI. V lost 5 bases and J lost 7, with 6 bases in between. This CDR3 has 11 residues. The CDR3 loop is CASSIMNEQFF. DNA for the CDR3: TGTGCCAGCAGTATAATGAATGAGCAGTTCTTC.

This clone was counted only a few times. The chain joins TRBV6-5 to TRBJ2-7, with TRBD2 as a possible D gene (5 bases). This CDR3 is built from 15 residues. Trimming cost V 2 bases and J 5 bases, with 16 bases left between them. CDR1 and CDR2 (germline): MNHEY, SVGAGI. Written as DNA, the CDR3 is TGTGCCAGCAGTTACGGGTTTGTAGACGGGGACGAGCAGTACTTC. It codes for CASSYGFVDGDEQYF.

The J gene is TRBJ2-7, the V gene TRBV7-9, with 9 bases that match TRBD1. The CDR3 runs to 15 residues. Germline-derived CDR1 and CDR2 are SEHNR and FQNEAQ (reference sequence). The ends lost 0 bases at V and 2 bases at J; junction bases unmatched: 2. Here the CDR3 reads CASSLAQGATYEQYF. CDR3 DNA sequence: TGTGCCAGCAGCTTAGCACAGGGGGCCACCTACGAGCAGTACTTC.

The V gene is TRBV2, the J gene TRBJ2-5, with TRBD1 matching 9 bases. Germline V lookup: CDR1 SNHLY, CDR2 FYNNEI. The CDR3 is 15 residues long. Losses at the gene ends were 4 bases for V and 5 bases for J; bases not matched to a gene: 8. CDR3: CASSGNRGQTETQYF. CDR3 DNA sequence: TGTGCCAGCAGTGGGAACAGGGGGCAGACCGAGACCCAGTACTTC.

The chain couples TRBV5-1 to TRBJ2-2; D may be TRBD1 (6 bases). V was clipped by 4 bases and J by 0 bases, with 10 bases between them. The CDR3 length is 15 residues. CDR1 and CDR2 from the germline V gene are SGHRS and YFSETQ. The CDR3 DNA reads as TGCGCCAGCAGCACCGGGACACCGAACACCGGGGAGCTGTTTTTT. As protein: CASSTGTPNTGELFF.

The DNA for the CDR3 is TGTGCCAGTGACCGGGGACAAACAAAATGGGAGACCCAGTACTTC. This gives the protein CASDRGQTKWETQYF. The V call is TRBV19, the J call TRBJ2-5; tentative D call: TRBD1 (6 bases). V gave up 8 bases and J gave up 5 bases, with 21 bases separating them. This CDR3 contains 15 residues. Germline V lookup: CDR1 LNHDA, CDR2 SQIVND (reference sequence). The complete variable domain, with remaining parts taken from reference TRBV19 and TRBJ2-5, reads DGGITQSPKYLFRKEGQNVTLSCEQNLNHDAMYWYRQDPGQGLRLIYYSQIVNDFQKGDIAEGYSVSREKKESFPLTVTSAQKNPTAFYLCASDRGQTKWETQYFGPGTRLLVL.

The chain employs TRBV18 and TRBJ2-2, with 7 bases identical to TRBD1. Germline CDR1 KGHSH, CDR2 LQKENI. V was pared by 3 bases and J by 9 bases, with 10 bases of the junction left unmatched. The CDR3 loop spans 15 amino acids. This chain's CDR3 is CASSPGQSTGWELFF. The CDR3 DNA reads TGTGCCAGCTCACCGGGACAGAGCACCGGTTGGGAGCTGTTTTTT. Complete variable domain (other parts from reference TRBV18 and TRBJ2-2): NAGVMQNPRHLVRRRGQEARLRCSPMKGHSHVYWYRQLPEEGLKFMVYLQKENIIDESGMPKERFSAEFPKEGPSILRIQQVVRGDSAAYFCASSPGQSTGWELFFGEGSRLTVL.

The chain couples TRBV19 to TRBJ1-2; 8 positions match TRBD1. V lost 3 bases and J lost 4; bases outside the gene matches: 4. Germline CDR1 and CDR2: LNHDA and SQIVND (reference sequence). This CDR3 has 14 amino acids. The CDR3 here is CASSILGQGYGYTF. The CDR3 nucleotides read TGTGCCAGTAGTATCCTAGGACAGGGCTATGGCTACACCTTC. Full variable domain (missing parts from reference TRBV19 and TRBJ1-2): DGGITQSPKYLFRKEGQNVTLSCEQNLNHDAMYWYRQDPGQGLRLIYYSQIVNDFQKGDIAEGYSVSREKKESFPLTVTSAQKNPTAFYLCASSILGQGYGYTFGSGTRLTVV.

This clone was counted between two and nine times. CDR3 DNA: TGTGCCAGCAGTGATAATACAGGGAATGAGCAGTTCTTC. Amino acids: CASSDNTGNEQFF. The genes are TRBV27 and TRBJ2-1; tentatively, D is TRBD1 (6 bases). V was cut by 5 bases and J by 7 bases, with 12 bases left in between. The CDR3 loop spans 13 amino acids. Germline V gives CDR1 MNHEY, CDR2 SMNVEV (reference sequence).

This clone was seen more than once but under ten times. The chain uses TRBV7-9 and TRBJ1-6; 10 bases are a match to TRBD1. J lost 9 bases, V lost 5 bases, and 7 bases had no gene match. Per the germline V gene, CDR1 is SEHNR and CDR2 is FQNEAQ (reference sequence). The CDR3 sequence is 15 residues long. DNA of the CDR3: TGTGCCAGCAGCCTTGGGGGACAGGGGACTTCACCCCTCCACTTT. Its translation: CASSLGGQGTSPLHF.

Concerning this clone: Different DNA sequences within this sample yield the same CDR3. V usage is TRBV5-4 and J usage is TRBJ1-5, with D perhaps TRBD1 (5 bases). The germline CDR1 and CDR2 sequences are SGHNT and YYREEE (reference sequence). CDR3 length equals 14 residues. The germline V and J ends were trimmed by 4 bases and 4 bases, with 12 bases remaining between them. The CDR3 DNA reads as TGTGCCAGCAGCCTGATGGGGGGGAATCAGCCCCAGCATTTT. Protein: CASSLMGGNQPQHF.

CDR3 sequence (DNA): TGCGCCAGCAGCTTAGGGACTCGACCTAGCACAGATACGCAGTATTTT. This codes for CASSLGTRPSTDTQYF. The chain couples TRBV5-1 to TRBJ2-3, with D tentatively TRBD2 (6 bases). The germline gives CDR1 SGHRS, CDR2 YFSETQ. V was shortened by 2 bases and J by 0 bases, with 13 bases between the two germline ends. The CDR3 length is 16 residues. Using reference TRBV5-1 and TRBJ2-3 for the parts outside the CDR3, the full variable domain is KAGVTQTPRYLIKTRGQQVTLSCSPISGHRSVSWYQQTPGQGLQFLFEYFSETQRNKGNFPGRFSGRQFSNSRSEMNVSTLELGDSALYLCASSLGTRPSTDTQYFGPGTRLTVL.

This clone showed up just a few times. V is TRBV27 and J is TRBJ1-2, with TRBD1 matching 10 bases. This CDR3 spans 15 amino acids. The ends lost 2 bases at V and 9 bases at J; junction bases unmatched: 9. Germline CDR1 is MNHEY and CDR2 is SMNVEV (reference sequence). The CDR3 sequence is CASSLTIRDRGRYTF. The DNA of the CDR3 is TGTGCCAGCAGTTTAACCATCAGGGACAGGGGTCGCTACACCTTC.